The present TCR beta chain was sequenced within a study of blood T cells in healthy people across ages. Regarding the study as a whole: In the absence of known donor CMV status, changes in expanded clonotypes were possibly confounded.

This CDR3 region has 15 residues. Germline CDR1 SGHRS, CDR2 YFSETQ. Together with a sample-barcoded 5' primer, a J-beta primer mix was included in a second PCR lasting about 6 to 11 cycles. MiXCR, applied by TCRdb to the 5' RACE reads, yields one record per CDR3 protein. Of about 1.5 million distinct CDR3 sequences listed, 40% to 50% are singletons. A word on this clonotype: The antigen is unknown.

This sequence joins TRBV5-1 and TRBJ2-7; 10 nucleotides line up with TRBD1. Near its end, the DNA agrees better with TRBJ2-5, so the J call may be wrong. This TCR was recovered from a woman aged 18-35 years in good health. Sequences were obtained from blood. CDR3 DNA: TGCGCCAGCAGCCTGAGACAGGGGGCTGGAGAGACCCAGTACTTC. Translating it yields CASSLRQGAGETQYF.